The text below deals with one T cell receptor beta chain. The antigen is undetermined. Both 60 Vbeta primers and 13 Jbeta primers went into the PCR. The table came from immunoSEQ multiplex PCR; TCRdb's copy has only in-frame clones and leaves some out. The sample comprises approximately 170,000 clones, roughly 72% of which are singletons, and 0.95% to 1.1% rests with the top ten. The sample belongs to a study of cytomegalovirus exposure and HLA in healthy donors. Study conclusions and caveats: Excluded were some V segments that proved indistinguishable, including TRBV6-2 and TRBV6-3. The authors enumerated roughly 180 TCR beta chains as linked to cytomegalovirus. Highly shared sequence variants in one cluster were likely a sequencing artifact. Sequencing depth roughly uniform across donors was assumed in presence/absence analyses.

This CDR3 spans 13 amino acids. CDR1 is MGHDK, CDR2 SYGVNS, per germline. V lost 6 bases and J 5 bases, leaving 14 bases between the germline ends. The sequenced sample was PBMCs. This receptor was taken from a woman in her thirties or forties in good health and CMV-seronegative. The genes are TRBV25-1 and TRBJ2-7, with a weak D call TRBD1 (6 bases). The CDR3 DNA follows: TGTGCCAGCAGGGACAGATTAACCCACGAGCAGTACTTC. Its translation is CASRDRLTHEQYF.